This entry lists 30 T cell receptor beta chains sequenced from one sample in a study of regulatory T cells in long-lasting Graves disease. Building of the TCR beta libraries involved iRepertoire HTBI primers and Arm-PCR of CDR3 regions. One entry per CDR3 protein, called by TCRdb with MiXCR from the multiplex PCR reads. The sample gives more than 400,000 distinct CDR3 sequences, about 16% of which show up once; around 10% is in the top ten. Sample time point: newly diagnosed GD, antithyroid drugs for less than 3 months. Construction of the TCR library relied on RNA isolated from PBMCs. The sample was also linked to a second study, of T cells in Graves' hyperthyroidism and ophthalmopathy.

The sequenced sample was peripheral blood mononuclear cells (PBMCs), obtained at new diagnosis, from a patient treated with antithyroid drugs. Receptor source: a woman younger than 45 with Graves disease.

This clonotype was seen many times. The chain combines TRBV11-2 with TRBJ2-2, with TRBD1 as a possible D gene (6 bases). This CDR3 contains 15 residues. Per germline, CDR1 SGHAT and CDR2 FQNNGV. Between the trimmed V and J ends, which lost 1 base and 6 bases, there was a span of 12 bases. The CDR3 bases are TGTGCCAGCAGCTTAGTGGGGACACCACCCGGGGAGCTGTTTTTT. Amino acids: CASSLVGTPPGELFF. Combining the CDR3 with reference TRBV11-2 and TRBJ2-2 gives the whole variable domain EAGVAQSPRYKIIEKRQSVAFWCNPISGHATLYWYQQILGQGPKLLIQFQNNGVVDDSQLPKDRFSAERLKGVDSTLKIQPAKLEDSAVYLCASSLVGTPPGELFFGEGSRLTVL.

This clonotype was counted between two and nine times. The CDR3 loop reads CASRNRNTGELFF. Here the CDR3 DNA reads TGTGCCAGTAGGAACAGGAACACCGGGGAGCTGTTTTTT. The J gene is TRBJ2-2, the V gene TRBV19; D gene uncertain. The V gene's germline CDR1 is LNHDA and CDR2 SQIVND (reference sequence). The V gene lost 6 bases and the J gene lost 1 base, with 6 bases spanning the gap. The CDR3 contains 13 residues.

The DNA for the CDR3 is TGTGCCAGCAGCTTAGGGTCAGGGTTGGAGACCCAGTACTTC. It is translated as CASSLGSGLETQYF. The J gene is TRBJ2-5, the V gene TRBV7-9; perhaps TRBD1 as D (5 bases). CDR3 size: 14 residues. CDR1 and CDR2 from the germline V gene are SEHNR and FQNEAQ (reference sequence). The ends were cut back, 1 base at V and 5 bases at J, with 11 bases in the middle.

The chain employs TRBV7-9 and TRBJ1-2; 7 bases match TRBD1. Germline assignment: CDR1 SEHNR and CDR2 FQNEAQ (reference sequence). The V segment lost 3 bases and the J segment 6 bases; nucleotides outside the gene matches: 4. CDR3 length: 13 residues. Here the CDR3 reads CASSFRDSDGYTF. The CDR3 DNA sequence: TGTGCCAGCAGCTTCCGGGACAGTGATGGCTACACCTTC. The variable domain in full, with the rest retrieved from reference TRBV7-9 and TRBJ1-2, is DTGVSQNPRHKITKRGQNVTFRCDPISEHNRLYWYRQTLGQGPEFLTYFQNEAQLEKSRLLSDRFSAERPKGSFSTLEIQRTEQGDSAMYLCASSFRDSDGYTFGSGTRLTVV.

The chain links TRBV10-3 to TRBJ1-2; perhaps TRBD1 as D (5 bases). CDR1 and CDR2 from the germline V gene are ENHRY and SYGVKD. This CDR3 has 14 residues. V dropped 2 bases and J dropped 8 bases, with 15 bases sitting between them. The CDR3 reads CAISETSGMEGYTF. CDR3 DNA sequence: TGTGCCATCAGTGAGACATCAGGGATGGAGGGCTACACCTTC.

Details on this clonotype: Since a much larger clone is just one base distant, this may be a read error. The CDR3 carries no conserved terminal phenylalanine or tryptophan, so it likely arises from a read error. The chain employs TRBV28 and TRBJ1-6, with D possibly TRBD1 on 6 matching bases. Germline V lookup: CDR1 MDHEN, CDR2 SYDVKM. Trimming left V 2 bases short and J 10 bases short, with 18 bases between. This CDR3 is built from 16 residues. CDR3 coding DNA: TGTGCCAGCAGTTTACCTCGCCGGGACATAGGATCACCCCTCCACTAT. Residues: CASSLPRRDIGSPLHY.

This clonotype was counted many times. V is TRBV18 and J is TRBJ1-5; no reliable D call. CDR1 is KGHSH and CDR2 is LQKENI in the germline V gene. V lost 6 bases and J 3 bases, leaving 12 bases between the germline ends. The CDR3 has 14 residues. The CDR3 bases are TGTGCCAGCTCCCAGAAAGATGACAATCAGCCCCAGCATTTT. It specifies CASSQKDDNQPQHF.

The chain is built from TRBV28 and TRBJ1-2; the D gene is possibly TRBD1 (6 bases). The germline CDR1 and CDR2 sequences are MDHEN and SYDVKM. V lost 4 bases, J lost 6 bases, and 15 bases lay in between. The CDR3 spans 14 residues. The DNA for the CDR3 is TGTGCCAGCAGTTCCACGGCAGGGGTGGATGGCTACACCTTC. Amino acid sequence: CASSSTAGVDGYTF.

The table lists this clonotype with many counts. The gene calls are TRBV28 and TRBJ2-7, with 7 bases lining up with TRBD1. The CDR3 has 14 amino acids. Germline CDR1 is MDHEN and CDR2 is SYDVKM. With 6 bases clipped from V and 2 bases from J, the junction kept 7 bases outside the gene matches. CDR3 region: CASRADRAPYEQYF. The CDR3 DNA sequence: TGTGCCAGCAGGGCCGACAGGGCCCCCTACGAGCAGTACTTC. Together with reference TRBV28 and TRBJ2-7, the CDR3 gives the full variable domain: DVKVTQSSRYLVKRTGEKVFLECVQDMDHENMFWYRQDPGLGLRLIYFSYDVKMKEKGDIPEGYSVSREKKERFSLILESASTNQTSMYLCASRADRAPYEQYFGPGTRLTVT.

On this clonotype itself: The junction differs from germline at one of its ends, possibly a read error. The chain links TRBV28 to TRBJ2-3, with 12 bases matching TRBD2. The CDR3 is 15 residues long. The V gene's germline CDR1 is MDHEN and CDR2 SYDVKM. This CDR3 reads CAGSQTSGGTDTQYF. The CDR3 DNA reads as TGTGCCGGCAGTCAAACTAGCGGGGGGACAGATACGCAGTATTTT.

Ten or more counts support this clonotype. The chain recombines TRBV6-1 with TRBJ2-5; D ambiguous. The germline V gene encodes CDR1 MNHNS and CDR2 SASEGT. The CDR3 consists of 15 residues. V was trimmed by 4 bases and J by 4 bases, leaving 16 bases between them. In nucleotides, the CDR3 is TGTGCCAGCAGTGCCACCTGGGCATCGGGAGAGACCCAGTACTTC. Its protein is CASSATWASGETQYF.

The rearrangement links TRBV18 to TRBJ1-1; TRBD1 might be the D (6 bases). This CDR3 is 16 amino acids long. CDR1 is KGHSH, CDR2 LQKENI, per germline. With 5 bases removed from V and 0 bases from J, the gap between germline ends came to 16 bases. As DNA, the CDR3 is TGTGCCAGCTCAGACACGATAGGGGGAATGAACACTGAAGCTTTCTTT. This encodes CASSDTIGGMNTEAFF.

This chain links TRBV10-3 with TRBJ2-3; D not resolved. Trimming left V 0 bases short and J 0 bases short, with 1 base between. There are 13 residues in the CDR3. Germline V gene data show CDR1 as ENHRY and CDR2 as SYGVKD. CDR3 DNA: TGTGCCATCAGTGAGTCGAGCACAGATACGCAGTATTTT. Amino acid sequence: CAISESSTDTQYF.

This chain uses TRBV12-3 or TRBV12-4 with TRBJ2-1; D unresolved. The DNA end is more similar to TRBJ2-5, so the J call may be wrong. This CDR3 contains 14 residues. The CDR3 nucleotides read TGTGCCAGCAGTTCCGGACCAAGAAGAGAGACCCAGTACTTC. It specifies CASSSGPRRETQYF.

This clonotype was counted at least ten times. The chain is built from TRBV28 and TRBJ1-2; 9 positions agree with TRBD1. This CDR3 spans 14 amino acids. Germline lookup yields CDR1 MDHEN and CDR2 SYDVKM. V lost 6 bases to trimming and J lost 7 bases; unmatched junction nucleotides: 9. The CDR3 here is CASRAGQGFSGYTF. The CDR3 DNA follows: TGTGCCAGCAGAGCGGGACAGGGTTTTTCTGGCTACACCTTC.

The sample holds many counts of this clonotype. The chain joins TRBV6-5 to TRBJ1-1; possible D gene TRBD1, 6 bases. Trimming left V 0 bases short and J 4 bases short, with 15 bases between. Germline assignment: CDR1 MNHEY and CDR2 SVGAGI. CDR3 length: 16 residues. Here the CDR3 reads CASSYSRTGQTTEAFF. The CDR3 coding sequence is TGTGCCAGCAGTTACTCCCGAACCGGACAGACCACTGAAGCTTTCTTT.

The chain combines TRBV4-2 with TRBJ2-1, with 10 bases that match TRBD2. Per germline, CDR1 LGHNA and CDR2 YNFKEQ. V shed 1 base, J shed 7 bases, and the junction held 10 bases outside the gene matches. This CDR3 region has 17 residues. CDR3 loop: CASSQVGVLAGRNEQFF. The CDR3 DNA follows: TGTGCCAGCAGCCAAGTGGGTGTACTAGCGGGAAGAAATGAGCAGTTCTTC.

There are many counts of this clonotype. This chain joins TRBV11-2 and TRBJ2-4; D remains ambiguous. This CDR3 is 16 amino acids long. The V gene's germline CDR1 is SGHAT and CDR2 FQNNGV. Trimming took off 3 bases at V and 0 bases at J, with 12 bases between the two ends. Here the CDR3 reads CASSFGPNLAKNIQYF. In DNA, the CDR3 is TGTGCCAGCAGCTTTGGGCCTAATCTAGCCAAAAACATTCAGTACTTC. The variable domain in full, completed from reference TRBV11-2 and TRBJ2-4, reads EAGVAQSPRYKIIEKRQSVAFWCNPISGHATLYWYQQILGQGPKLLIQFQNNGVVDDSQLPKDRFSAERLKGVDSTLKIQPAKLEDSAVYLCASSFGPNLAKNIQYFGAGTRLSVL.

In its sample, this clonotype was seen a few times. This chain links TRBV28 with TRBJ2-3; unclear D gene. This CDR3 region has 14 residues. CDR1 is MDHEN, CDR2 SYDVKM, per germline. Between the trimmed V and J ends, which lost 5 bases and 6 bases, there was a span of 15 bases. Here the CDR3 reads CASSPSDTGDTQYF. The DNA for the CDR3 is TGTGCCAGCAGTCCTAGTGACACCGGGGATACGCAGTATTTT.

V and J are TRBV28 and TRBJ1-1; D remains ambiguous. V was cut by 2 bases and J by 3 bases, with 10 bases left in between. The germline gives CDR1 MDHEN, CDR2 SYDVKM. The CDR3 is 14 amino acids. In DNA, the CDR3 is TGTGCCAGCAGTTTAACGTCAGATTACACTGAAGCTTTCTTT. Protein product: CASSLTSDYTEAFF.

This clonotype was observed a handful of times. This chain uses TRBV15 with TRBJ2-3; tentative D call: TRBD2 (5 bases). CDR1 and CDR2 from the germline V gene are LNHNV and YYDKDF (reference sequence). The V end was cut by 9 bases, the J end by 2 bases, with 12 bases between. The CDR3 sequence is 13 residues long. The CDR3 DNA follows: TGTGCCACTCGTCGGACTGCCACAGATACGCAGTATTTT. It encodes CATRRTATDTQYF.

This clonotype appeared many times. CDR3 nucleotides: TGTGCCAGCTCACTTCGGACAGGGAAAGAGACCCAGTACTTC. Its protein product is CASSLRTGKETQYF. The rearrangement joins TRBV18 to TRBJ2-5, with 8 bases aligning to TRBD1. CDR1 and CDR2 (germline): KGHSH, LQKENI. Trimming cost V 4 bases and J 3 bases; bases outside gene matches: 4. This CDR3 is 14 amino acids long. Full variable domain (rest looked up from reference TRBV18 and TRBJ2-5): NAGVMQNPRHLVRRRGQEARLRCSPMKGHSHVYWYRQLPEEGLKFMVYLQKENIIDESGMPKERFSAEFPKEGPSILRIQQVVRGDSAAYFCASSLRTGKETQYFGPGTRLLVL.

This clonotype was seen ten or more times. The gene calls are TRBV28 and TRBJ2-7; D might be TRBD1 or TRBD2, each matching 5 bases. The CDR3 is 14 amino acids. CDR1 and CDR2 from the germline V gene are MDHEN and SYDVKM. V was clipped by 5 bases and J by 6 bases, with 17 bases between them. CDR3 DNA: TGTGCCAGCAGTGTCCGGGACGTGGATCTCGAGCAGTACTTC. Encoded protein: CASSVRDVDLEQYF.

Turning to this clonotype: No conserved phenylalanine or tryptophan is present at the end of the CDR3, so a read error is the likely explanation. The chain is built from TRBV9 and TRBJ2-5; 11 positions agree with TRBD2. This CDR3 comprises 16 residues. Looked up from germline, CDR1 is SGDLS and CDR2 is YYNGEE. V shed 4 bases, J shed 5 bases, and the junction held 10 bases outside the gene matches. The CDR3 protein is CASSLGGTSGSETQYL. The CDR3 region has the DNA TGTGCCAGCAGCCTAGGGGGGACTAGCGGCTCGGAGACCCAGTACCTC.

A word on this clonotype: One base away lies a much larger clone, so this may be a sequencing read error. The chain uses TRBV10-1 and TRBJ1-1; 7 bases are a match to TRBD1. The CDR3 runs 14 residues. Germline V gives CDR1 WNHNN, CDR2 SYGVQD (reference sequence). V was pared by 7 bases and J by 4 bases, with 9 bases of the junction left unmatched. CDR3: CASIRTGMSTEAFF. The CDR3, as DNA: TGCGCCAGCATTCGGACAGGAATGAGCACTGAAGCTTTCTTT.

With regard to this clonotype: A single base is all that separates this from a far larger clone, so a read error is likely. V usage is TRBV7-2 and J usage is TRBJ2-7, with 7 bases identical to TRBD1. Germline loops: CDR1 SGHTA, CDR2 FQGNSA. J lost 0 bases, V lost 4 bases, and 6 bases had no gene match. This CDR3 region has 15 residues. This CDR3 is CASSSTGASSYEQYF. For the CDR3, the DNA is TGTGCCAGCAGCTCCACAGGGGCCTCCTCCTACGAGCAGTACTTC.

Many counts were recorded for this clonotype. The CDR3 sequence is CSAGRQEQYF. In DNA form, the CDR3 reads TGCAGTGCCGGCCGGCAGGAGCAGTACTTC. V and J are TRBV20-1 and TRBJ2-7; D is ambiguous. V lost 6 bases, J lost 7 bases, and 10 bases lay in between. The CDR3 length is 10 residues. Germline V gene lookup returns CDR1 DFQATT and CDR2 SNEGSKA (reference sequence).

The chain recombines TRBV5-5 with TRBJ2-5, with 7 bases fitting TRBD1. V lost 2 bases to trimming and J lost 5 bases; unmatched junction nucleotides: 9. This CDR3 has 15 residues. The germline V gene encodes CDR1 SGHKS and CDR2 YYEKEE (reference sequence). CDR3 sequence reads: CASSFGTGVPETQYF. The DNA for the CDR3 is TGTGCCAGCAGCTTTGGCACAGGGGTCCCGGAGACCCAGTACTTC.

This clonotype is deemed large. The junction departs from germline at one end; a sequencing error may be responsible. This sequence joins TRBV7-2 and TRBJ1-5; D not certain. This CDR3 spans 15 amino acids. Germline-derived CDR1 and CDR2 are SGHTA and FQGNSA. CDR3: CASSHLEGGNQPQHF. The CDR3 nucleotides are TGCGCCAGCAGCCATTTGGAGGGAGGCAATCAGCCCCAGCATTTT.

The chain joins TRBV7-6 to TRBJ2-1; D gene ambiguous. CDR1 and CDR2 (germline): SGHVS, FNYEAQ. The CDR3 totals 15 residues. The V gene lost 1 base and the J gene lost 6 bases, with 13 bases spanning the gap. The CDR3 region has the DNA TGTGCCAGCAGCTTAGGCAACGTTGGTATCAATGAGCAGTTCTTC. Translation: CASSLGNVGINEQFF.